The 30 T cell receptor beta chains in this list originate from one sample, sequenced in a study of blood T cells in healthy people across ages. Together with a sample-barcoded 5' primer, a J-beta primer mix was included in a second PCR lasting roughly 7 to 11 cycles. TCRdb reprocessed the 5' RACE reads with MiXCR, giving one entry per CDR3 protein. The table lists over 1,500,000 distinct CDR3 sequences, roughly 52% of them singletons. Sequencing input: blood. Receptors originate from a woman aged 40 to 55 in good health.

The sample holds a few counts of this clonotype. The chain combines TRBV6-1 with TRBJ2-6; possibly TRBD1 for D (5 bases). The CDR3 consists of 17 residues. Germline CDR1 and CDR2: MNHNS and SASEGT. Trimming took off 5 bases at V and 0 bases at J, with 14 bases between the two ends. Written as DNA, the CDR3 is TGTGCCAGCAGTAAGCTGACAGAACTCTCTGGGGCCAACGTCCTGACTTTC. Residues: CASSKLTELSGANVLTF.

This chain connects TRBV7-2 to TRBJ2-7; possibly TRBD2 for D (6 bases). Germline assignment: CDR1 SGHTA and CDR2 FQGNSA. Trimming shortened V by 1 base and J by 5 bases, and 15 bases separated the two germline ends. The CDR3 consists of 15 residues. This CDR3 reads CASSLGGVRSHEQYF. The CDR3 nucleotides read TGTGCCAGCAGCTTAGGGGGGGTGAGGTCCCACGAGCAGTACTTC.

This chain uses TRBV3-1 with TRBJ2-1, with D possibly matching TRBD1 (5 bases). The CDR3 length is 13 residues. V lost 5 bases to trimming and J lost 10 bases, with 15 bases between them. The germline V gene encodes CDR1 LGHDT and CDR2 YNNKEL (reference sequence). Here the CDR3 reads CASSSTGLWEQFF. The CDR3 region has the DNA TGTGCCAGCAGCTCCACAGGCCTCTGGGAGCAGTTCTTC.

The V gene is TRBV2, the J gene TRBJ1-5; TRBD1 aligns across 8 bases. Trimming removed 5 bases from V and 2 bases from J; junction bases left unmatched: 5. This CDR3 is built from 15 residues. Per the germline V gene, CDR1 is SNHLY and CDR2 is FYNNEI. The CDR3 sequence is CASSRQGIGNQPQHF. The DNA of the CDR3 is TGTGCCAGCAGTAGACAGGGGATCGGCAATCAGCCCCAGCATTTT. Based on the CDR3 plus reference TRBV2 and TRBJ1-5, the full variable domain is EPEVTQTPSHQVTQMGQEVILRCVPISNHLYFYWYRQILGQKVEFLVSFYNNEISEKSEIFDDQFSVERPDGSNFTLKIRSTKLEDSAMYFCASSRQGIGNQPQHFGDGTRLSIL.

The chain's CDR3 is CSARATSGAYNEQFF. CDR3 nucleotides: TGCAGTGCTAGAGCCACTAGCGGAGCATACAATGAGCAGTTCTTC. The rearrangement uses TRBV20-1 and TRBJ2-1; TRBD2 aligns across 8 bases. J lost 4 bases, V lost 1 base, and 6 bases had no gene match. Per germline, CDR1 DFQATT and CDR2 SNEGSKA (reference sequence). The CDR3 has 15 residues.

The CDR3 sequence is CASSRGWKETQYF. CDR3 DNA sequence: TGTGCCAGCAGTCGCGGGTGGAAAGAGACCCAGTACTTC. The genes are TRBV12-3 or TRBV12-4 and TRBJ2-5; maybe TRBD2 (5 bases). The CDR3 totals 13 residues. V lost 5 bases to trimming and J lost 3 bases, with 10 bases between them.

The J gene is TRBJ2-3, the V gene TRBV4-3; D remains ambiguous. Trimming took off 1 base at V and 1 base at J, with 12 bases between the two ends. The germline gives CDR1 LGHNA, CDR2 YSLEER. The CDR3 consists of 16 residues. CDR3 nucleotides: TGCGCCAGCAGCCAAGGTATTAACGGAGGCACAGATACGCAGTATTTT. Its protein product is CASSQGINGGTDTQYF.

The J gene is TRBJ2-6, the V gene TRBV5-1; D remains unclear. CDR1 SGHRS and CDR2 YFSETQ come from the germline V gene. The CDR3 has 18 residues. V was pared by 3 bases and J by 4 bases, with 20 bases between. The CDR3 loop is CASSSLFTPMKGANVLTF. CDR3 nucleotide sequence: TGCGCCAGCAGCTCACTATTTACACCCATGAAAGGGGCCAACGTCCTGACTTTC.

This chain joins TRBV12-3 or TRBV12-4 and TRBJ1-2, with TRBD1 matching over 8 bases. There are 15 residues in the CDR3. V trimming: 5 bases; J trimming: 7 bases; junction bases outside the gene matches: 12. Written as DNA, the CDR3 is TGTGCCAGCAGTCCCCAGACAGGGGCGATGGGTGGCTACACCTTC. This encodes CASSPQTGAMGGYTF.

The V and J genes are TRBV7-9 and TRBJ2-7; weak D call: TRBD1 (6 bases). The V end was cut by 4 bases, the J end by 2 bases, with 15 bases between. Germline lookup yields CDR1 SEHNR and CDR2 FQNEAQ (reference sequence). This CDR3 region has 15 residues. In DNA, the CDR3 is TGTGCCAGCAGCTCACCGGACAGTAGAACCTACGAGCAGTACTTC. As protein: CASSSPDSRTYEQYF.

The chain is built from TRBV28 and TRBJ2-7, with D perhaps TRBD1 or TRBD2 (5 bases each). CDR1 and CDR2 from the germline V gene are MDHEN and SYDVKM. The CDR3 consists of 12 residues. The V and J ends lost 8 bases and 5 bases respectively, with 13 bases between them. The CDR3 sequence is CASHSGTHEQYF. The CDR3 DNA reads TGTGCCAGCCACTCCGGGACCCACGAGCAGTACTTC.

In its sample, this clonotype was seen a few times. The genes are TRBV6-6 and TRBJ2-7; 7 bases align to TRBD1. The J call is doubtful: the DNA matches TRBJ2-5 better. The CDR3 covers 16 residues. Germline values: CDR1 MNHNY, CDR2 SVGAGI (reference sequence). CDR3 residues: CASSFDREKMRETQYF. The CDR3 bases are TGTGCCAGCAGTTTCGACAGGGAGAAGATGCGGGAGACCCAGTACTTC.

This clonotype has just a few counts. V gene TRBV4-2 combines with J gene TRBJ2-5; TRBD2 matches 16 bases. The ends lost 8 bases at V and 2 bases at J; junction bases unmatched: 5. Germline CDR1 reads LGHNA; CDR2 reads YNFKEQ. This CDR3 contains 16 residues. CDR3 region: CASAGTSGGGQETQYF. The CDR3 DNA follows: TGTGCCAGCGCGGGGACTAGCGGGGGGGGACAAGAGACCCAGTACTTC.

The chain is built from TRBV6-4 and TRBJ2-7; possible D gene TRBD2, 6 bases. The J call is in doubt because the DNA end fits TRBJ2-5 better. CDR1 is MRHNA, CDR2 SNTAGT, per germline. The CDR3 runs to 15 residues. DNA for the CDR3: TGTGCCAGCAGCCCTAGTTGGGGAGGAGCCGAGACCCAGTACTTC. Its protein product is CASSPSWGGAETQYF.

The V call is TRBV20-1, the J call TRBJ2-1, with 13 bases lining up with TRBD2. V dropped 6 bases and J dropped 7; count of bases not matched to a gene: 9. CDR3 size: 15 residues. Germline values: CDR1 DFQATT, CDR2 SNEGSKA (reference sequence). The CDR3 region has the DNA TGCAGTGCGCATACTAGCGGGGGGGCGTATAATGAGCAGTTCTTC. Its protein is CSAHTSGGAYNEQFF.

The chain is built from TRBV28 and TRBJ1-5, with a possible D match to TRBD1 (6 bases). Germline V gene data show CDR1 as MDHEN and CDR2 as SYDVKM. The CDR3 covers 14 residues. Trimming cost V 4 bases and J 5 bases, with 12 bases left between them. CDR3 amino acids: CASSSTGPYQPQHF. CDR3 coding DNA: TGTGCCAGCAGTTCGACAGGTCCTTATCAGCCCCAGCATTTT. The full variable domain, rest sourced from reference TRBV28 and TRBJ1-5, is DVKVTQSSRYLVKRTGEKVFLECVQDMDHENMFWYRQDPGLGLRLIYFSYDVKMKEKGDIPEGYSVSREKKERFSLILESASTNQTSMYLCASSSTGPYQPQHFGDGTRLSIL.

V usage is TRBV20-1 and J usage is TRBJ2-5; 8 nucleotides match TRBD2. The end of the DNA is better explained by TRBJ2-7, so the J call may be wrong. This CDR3 is 14 amino acids long. Germline values: CDR1 DFQATT, CDR2 SNEGSKA (reference sequence). CDR3 region: CSASLGLALYEQYF. Here the CDR3 DNA reads TGCAGTGCTAGCCTTGGACTAGCCCTCTACGAGCAGTACTTC.

The V and J genes are TRBV19 and TRBJ1-5; 9 bases are a match to TRBD1. This CDR3 comprises 16 residues. With 6 bases clipped from V and 8 bases from J, the junction kept 14 bases outside the gene matches. The germline gives CDR1 LNHDA, CDR2 SQIVND (reference sequence). The chain's CDR3 is CASRRRDRAVIKPQHF. The CDR3 coding sequence is TGTGCCAGTAGAAGGCGGGACAGGGCTGTTATCAAGCCCCAGCATTTT.

CDR3 coding DNA: TGCAGTGCTCCCCTTGCAGGTAGATCCTACGAGCAGTACTTC. This codes for CSAPLAGRSYEQYF. The chain uses TRBV20-1 and TRBJ2-7; no firm D call. V was trimmed by 5 bases and J by 1 base, leaving 15 bases between them. The germline gives CDR1 DFQATT, CDR2 SNEGSKA (reference sequence). This CDR3 has 14 amino acids.

The chain uses TRBV29-1 and TRBJ2-3; 9 bases map to TRBD2. V shed 6 bases and J 6 bases; nucleotides not matched to a gene: 10. The CDR3 runs to 14 residues. The germline CDR1 and CDR2 sequences are SQVTM and ANQGSEA. CDR3 amino acids: CSVEGLALADTQYF. The CDR3 bases are TGCAGCGTGGAGGGACTAGCATTAGCGGATACGCAGTATTTT.

This clonotype has a handful of counts. This chain links TRBV10-3 with TRBJ2-7; perhaps TRBD1 as D (5 bases). CDR3 size: 14 residues. Germline lookup yields CDR1 ENHRY and CDR2 SYGVKD. Trimming removed 3 bases at V and 0 bases at J, with 9 bases between. This CDR3 reads CAISDDSFSYEQYF. CDR3 nucleotides: TGTGCCATCAGTGATGACAGTTTCTCCTACGAGCAGTACTTC.

This clonotype was detected ten times or more. V gene TRBV5-5 combines with J gene TRBJ2-5, with D hard to call. The CDR3 spans 13 residues. The germline gives CDR1 SGHKS, CDR2 YYEKEE (reference sequence). V lost 2 bases, J lost 3 bases, and 8 bases lay in between. CDR3 sequence reads: CASSLWVEETQYF. CDR3 coding DNA: TGTGCCAGCAGCTTATGGGTCGAAGAGACCCAGTACTTC.

This clonotype came up a few times. This chain joins TRBV7-2 and TRBJ2-5; tentative D call: TRBD1 (5 bases). The assigned J gene may be wrong: the sequence end matches TRBJ2-7 better. From germline, CDR1 is SGHTA and CDR2 FQGNSA. This CDR3 region has 11 residues. Here the CDR3 DNA reads TGTGCCATAGACAGCCCCTACGAGCAGTACTTC. This translates into CAIDSPYEQYF.

V and J are TRBV7-8 and TRBJ1-6; D is ambiguous. V shed 5 bases and J shed 5 bases, with 16 bases lying between them. From germline, CDR1 is SGHVS and CDR2 FQNEAQ. CDR3 length: 16 residues. This chain's CDR3 is CASSRTPRVNNSPLHF. CDR3 DNA: TGTGCCAGCAGCCGGACTCCTCGGGTGAATAATTCACCCCTCCACTTT.

This clonotype was recorded once. The CDR3 nucleotides are TGTGCCAGCAGTTACTGGAAGGGGGGAATGATGAACACTGAAGCTTTCTTT. Translated: CASSYWKGGMMNTEAFF. J is TRBJ1-1 and V is TRBV6-2 or TRBV6-3, with D perhaps matching TRBD1 (6 bases). The ends were cut back, 1 base at V and 0 bases at J, with 15 bases in the middle. Germline values: CDR1 MNHEY, CDR2 SVGEGT. The CDR3 sequence is 17 residues long.

V is TRBV2 and J is TRBJ2-1; D call uncertain. V was trimmed by 6 bases and J by 9 bases, leaving 9 bases between them. CDR3 length: 11 residues. The germline CDR1 and CDR2 sequences are SNHLY and FYNNEI. CDR3 sequence (DNA): TGTGCCAGCAGAGCACAAGCTGAGCAGTTCTTC. Amino acid sequence: CASRAQAEQFF.

The V and J genes are TRBV6-5 and TRBJ2-1, with D possibly TRBD2 on 5 matching bases. The DNA end lines up better with TRBJ2-7; the J call may be wrong. CDR3 length: 16 amino acids. Germline values: CDR1 MNHEY, CDR2 SVGAGI. CDR3 residues: CASSYSTRREYNEQYF. The CDR3 DNA sequence: TGTGCCAGCAGTTACTCAACTAGGAGAGAATACAATGAGCAGTACTTC.

This clonotype has a handful of counts. The rearrangement links TRBV28 to TRBJ2-1; D unclear. This CDR3 has 11 amino acids. V lost 7 bases, J lost 7 bases, and 8 bases lay in between. The germline V gene encodes CDR1 MDHEN and CDR2 SYDVKM. As DNA, the CDR3 is TGTGCCAGCAAGCGCCTAAATGAGCAGTTCTTC. Amino acid sequence: CASKRLNEQFF.

This clonotype was counted at least ten times. V gene TRBV7-3 combines with J gene TRBJ2-3, with 8 bases matching TRBD2. J gave up 5 bases and V 0 bases, and 4 bases lay outside the gene matches. Germline-derived CDR1 and CDR2 are SGHTA and FQGTGA. CDR3 length equals 15 residues. The CDR3: CASSLTGTRRDTQYF. In nucleotides, the CDR3 is TGTGCCAGCAGCTTAACCGGGACTAGGAGAGATACGCAGTATTTT. Looking up the rest from reference TRBV7-3 and TRBJ2-3 gives the full variable domain: GAGVSQTPSNKVTEKGKYVELRCDPISGHTALYWYRQSLGQGPEFLIYFQGTGAADDSGLPNDRFFAVRPEGSVSTLKIQRTERGDSAVYLCASSLTGTRRDTQYFGPGTRLTVL.

The table lists this clonotype with a few counts. This chain joins TRBV12-3 or TRBV12-4 and TRBJ2-1; 7 bases map to TRBD1. The CDR3 runs to 17 residues. The ends lost 6 bases at V and 9 bases at J; junction bases unmatched: 20. Written as DNA, the CDR3 is TGTGCCAGCAGCTTTTCACAGGGGATCTCAACCGGTGGTGAGCAGTTCTTC. This gives the protein CASSFSQGISTGGEQFF.